The rows below give T cell receptor beta chains drawn from one sample of a study of blood T cells in healthy people across ages. MiXCR, applied by TCRdb to the 5' RACE reads, yields one record per CDR3 protein. The repertoire holds 750,000 to 850,000 distinct CDR3 sequences, 20% to 25% seen once, with approximately 3.7% in the top ten. Separately, the same data were catalogued under a study of T cells of mothers and their children.

Sequencing input: blood. The receptors were gathered from a boy younger than 18 in good health. CDR3s include the opening cysteine and the closing phenylalanine or tryptophan. D genes are given only for firm matches. Rows give clone size only sometimes, using once, few, many, or a class for an expanded clone.

v_gene,len,j_gene,abundance,d_gene,CDR3aa,CDR3nt
TRBV7-2,14,TRBJ2-7,many,TRBD2,CASSLAGGLYEQYF,TGTGCCAGCAGTCTAGCGGGAGGCTTGTACGAGCAGTACTTC
TRBV7-8,16,TRBJ2-6,few,NA,CASSWGQVSGANVLTF,TGTGCCAGCAGCTGGGGACAAGTCTCTGGGGCCAACGTCCTGACTTTC
TRBV6-5,15,TRBJ2-2,NA,NA,CASRGGLVGTGELFF,TGTGCCAGCAGGGGGGGCTTAGTAGGCACCGGGGAGCTGTTTTTT
TRBV7-2,15,TRBJ2-1,few,TRBD2,CASSWGLAGGNEQFF,TGTGCCAGCAGCTGGGGACTAGCGGGAGGCAATGAGCAGTTCTTC
TRBV7-9,15,TRBJ2-7,few,TRBD2,CASSEGLAGAYEQYF,TGTGCCAGCAGCGAAGGACTAGCGGGGGCCTACGAGCAGTACTTC
TRBV5-5,19,TRBJ2-7,NA,TRBD2,CASSPGAGGLMVADYEQYF,TGTGCCAGCAGCCCAGGTGCGGGGGGCTTAATGGTAGCGGATTACGAGCAGTACTTC
TRBV6-5,16,TRBJ1-1,NA,NA,CASSYATWGLDTEAFF,TGTGCCAGCAGTTACGCCACCTGGGGGCTGGACACTGAAGCTTTCTTT
TRBV19,15,TRBJ2-1,few,NA,CASSPAAYSYNEQFF,TGTGCCAGTAGCCCAGCCGCCTACTCCTACAATGAGCAGTTCTTC
TRBV27,15,TRBJ2-2,NA,NA,CASSSLPGRTGELFF,TGTGCCAGCAGTTCTCTCCCGGGGAGGACCGGGGAGCTGTTTTTT
TRBV7-3,14,TRBJ1-2,few,TRBD1,CASSPKGQGSGYTF,TGTGCCAGCAGCCCCAAGGGACAGGGGTCCGGCTACACCTTC
TRBV5-1,16,TRBJ2-1,few,TRBD1,CASSPAAGDSYNEQFF,TGCGCCAGCAGCCCGGCCGCCGGGGACAGTTACAATGAGCAGTTCTTC
TRBV7-2,13,TRBJ2-5,few,TRBD2,CASSTTSGETQYF,TGTGCCAGCAGCACGACTAGCGGAGAGACCCAGTACTTC
TRBV12-3/TRBV12-4,15,TRBJ2-3,few,TRBD2,CASSSGTTLADTQYF,TGTGCCAGCAGTTCCGGGACTACCCTCGCAGATACGCAGTATTTT
TRBV6-1,16,TRBJ1-3,few,TRBD1,CASSLQGGSVGNTIYF,TGTGCCAGCAGCCTCCAGGGGGGAAGTGTCGGAAACACCATATATTTT
TRBV27,14,TRBJ2-3,NA,NA,CASSWTGSTDTQYF,TGTGCCAGCAGCTGGACGGGTAGCACAGATACGCAGTATTTT
TRBV11-2,19,TRBJ2-4,few,TRBD2,CASSPGTSGNTVAKNIQYF,TGTGCCAGCAGCCCCGGGACTAGCGGGAATACCGTAGCCAAAAACATTCAGTACTTC
TRBV7-2,15,TRBJ1-3,NA,NA,CASSPPDIPGNTIYF,TGTGCCAGCAGCCCTCCGGACATTCCCGGAAACACCATATATTTT
TRBV9,16,TRBJ2-1,NA,NA,CASSGGGPGIGDEQFF,TGTGCCAGCAGTGGGGGCGGCCCAGGGATTGGCGATGAGCAGTTCTTC
TRBV9,15,TRBJ1-1,NA,NA,CASSPRHSRDTEAFF,TGTGCCAGCAGCCCCCGGCATTCAAGGGACACTGAAGCTTTCTTT
TRBV3-1,15,TRBJ1-1,few,TRBD1,CASSQDLGTDTEAFF,TGTGCCAGCAGCCAAGATCTCGGGACAGACACTGAAGCTTTCTTT
TRBV12-5,13,TRBJ1-4,NA,TRBD1,CASGQGADEKLFF,TGTGCTAGTGGACAGGGGGCCGATGAAAAACTGTTTTTT
TRBV20-1,15,TRBJ2-5,NA,NA,CSAFVLGVGEEIQYF,TGCAGTGCTTTCGTTCTAGGGGTAGGCGAAGAGATCCAGTACTTC
TRBV28,14,TRBJ2-4,NA,NA,CTSSLSGAKNIQYF,TGTACCAGCAGTTTATCCGGAGCCAAAAACATTCAGTACTTC